These 17 T cell receptor beta chains share one sample of origin, sequenced in a study of liver allograft versus peripheral blood T cells. About the research overall: Within transplanted livers, the T cell receptor repertoires were examined and compared against the repertoires present in the peripheral blood of liver transplant recipients.

TCRdb reprocessed the reads via MiXCR and lists one record per CDR3 protein. The repertoire holds over 10,000 distinct CDR3 sequences, under 20% seen once, with about 13% in the top ten. All receptors derive from a human patient who had a liver transplant. Among the T cells, some may be from the graft donor.

This clonotype was seen a few times. V is TRBV27 and J is TRBJ2-7; TRBD2 aligns across 8 bases. Germline V lookup: CDR1 MNHEY, CDR2 SMNVEV (reference sequence). There are 16 residues in the CDR3. Unmatched junction bases numbered 13, after V lost 3 bases and J lost 6 bases. CDR3 DNA sequence: TGTGCCAGCAGTTTTACTCCGGGACTAGGGGCGTCCGAGCAGTACTTC. Translated, it gives CASSFTPGLGASEQYF.

Sample share makes this clonotype medium-sized. The chain couples TRBV18 to TRBJ1-1, with 10 nucleotides matching TRBD1. The J segment lost 5 bases and the V segment lost 3 bases, leaving 15 bases of the junction unmatched. The CDR3 totals 18 residues. Germline V gene data show CDR1 as KGHSH and CDR2 as LQKENI. CDR3 residues: CASSPLTPGQGRLTEAFF. The CDR3 DNA sequence: TGTGCCAGCTCACCCCTCACACCGGGACAGGGGCGGCTGACTGAAGCTTTCTTT.

This clonotype came up a few times. The rearrangement joins TRBV7-9 to TRBJ2-7; D is perhaps TRBD1 (6 bases). The germline gives CDR1 SEHNR, CDR2 FQNEAQ (reference sequence). Trimming removed 3 bases from V and 2 bases from J, with 20 bases in between. This CDR3 region has 17 residues. CDR3 DNA: TGTGCCAGCAGCTTTTACGGGACCGAAACAGGGACCTACGAGCAGTACTTC. This gives the protein CASSFYGTETGTYEQYF.

This rearrangement joins TRBV30 to TRBJ1-5, with D unclear. CDR3 length equals 13 residues. V lost 3 bases and J lost 0, with 6 bases in between. Germline values: CDR1 GTSNPN, CDR2 SVGIG (reference sequence). This chain's CDR3 is CAWSPYSNQPQHF. The CDR3 DNA is TGTGCCTGGAGCCCTTATAGCAATCAGCCCCAGCATTTT.

This clonotype was seen at least ten times. The chain links TRBV7-2 to TRBJ2-7; 9 positions agree with TRBD1. The CDR3 sequence is 15 residues long. Trimming took 1 base from V and 5 from J; bases not matched to a gene: 6. Germline V gene lookup returns CDR1 SGHTA and CDR2 FQGNSA. The CDR3 sequence is CASSLGGTGSHEQYF. The DNA of the CDR3 is TGTGCCAGCAGCTTAGGCGGGACAGGGAGCCACGAGCAGTACTTC.

This clonotype was counted at least ten times. This chain connects TRBV6-2 or TRBV6-3 to TRBJ1-5; no reliable D call. Trimming stripped 7 bases from V and 6 bases from J, with 16 bases between. The length of the CDR3 is 14 residues. The germline V gene has CDR1 MNHEY and CDR2 SVGEGT. CDR3 sequence (DNA): TGTGCCAGCATTCGCGGCGAAGGAGGTCAGCCCCAGCATTTT. Translated, it gives CASIRGEGGQPQHF.

The J gene is TRBJ1-5, the V gene TRBV12-3 or TRBV12-4; 8 bases fit TRBD1. This CDR3 is built from 16 residues. Trimming cost V 4 bases and J 5 bases; bases outside gene matches: 10. The CDR3 nucleotides read TGTGCCAGCAGTTATATCCCCGGGACAGGTGATCAGCCCCAGCATTTT. This sequence encodes CASSYIPGTGDQPQHF.

As to this clonotype: The junction differs from germline at one of its ends, possibly a read error. V gene TRBV7-9 combines with J gene TRBJ2-6, with 8 nucleotides matching TRBD1. Germline assignment: CDR1 SEHNR and CDR2 FQNEAQ (reference sequence). The CDR3 extends over 17 amino acids. CDR3 protein: CACSSGQGGSGANVLTF. Here the CDR3 DNA reads TGTGCCTGCAGCTCAGGACAGGGTGGCTCTGGGGCCAACGTCCTGACTTTC.

This clonotype was observed at least ten times. This chain uses TRBV13 with TRBJ2-2, with TRBD1 identical over 8 bases. This CDR3 comprises 16 residues. Germline-derived CDR1 and CDR2 are PRHDT and FYEKMQ (reference sequence). The ends lost 5 bases at V and 4 bases at J; junction bases unmatched: 9. CDR3 loop: CASSLRDRQTTGELFF. The CDR3 coding sequence is TGTGCCAGCAGCCTCCGGGACAGGCAAACCACCGGGGAGCTGTTTTTT.

This clonotype occurred many times. V gene TRBV27 combines with J gene TRBJ1-5; D perhaps matches TRBD1 (5 bases). Germline V lookup: CDR1 MNHEY, CDR2 SMNVEV (reference sequence). V was pared by 5 bases and J by 2 bases, with 16 bases between. This CDR3 is 16 amino acids long. CDR3 bases: TGTGCCAGCAGTGGGCGCGGGACTTTGGGCAATCAGCCCCAGCATTTT. Its translation is CASSGRGTLGNQPQHF.

The V call is TRBV19, the J call TRBJ1-4; 10 bases line up with TRBD1. This CDR3 has 15 amino acids. V shed 4 bases, J shed 8 bases, and the junction held 7 bases outside the gene matches. The germline V gene encodes CDR1 LNHDA and CDR2 SQIVND (reference sequence). The CDR3 DNA is TGTGCCAGTAGTAAAACCGGGACAGGGGACGAAAAACTGTTTTTT. Translating gives CASSKTGTGDEKLFF. The whole variable domain, remainder taken from reference TRBV19 and TRBJ1-4, is DGGITQSPKYLFRKEGQNVTLSCEQNLNHDAMYWYRQDPGQGLRLIYYSQIVNDFQKGDIAEGYSVSREKKESFPLTVTSAQKNPTAFYLCASSKTGTGDEKLFFGSGTQLSVL.

This clonotype has a handful of counts. The chain recombines TRBV7-2 with TRBJ2-2, with 7 bases identical to TRBD1. This CDR3 comprises 13 residues. V was pared by 11 bases and J by 1 base, with 4 bases of the junction left unmatched. Germline CDR1 SGHTA, CDR2 FQGNSA. Here the CDR3 reads CAGGQLNTGELFF. The CDR3 DNA reads TGTGCCGGGGGACAGCTGAACACCGGGGAGCTGTTTTTT.

This clonotype was observed at least ten times. CDR3 protein: CASSRRGGDGYTF. As DNA, the CDR3 is TGTGCCAGCAGCCGGAGAGGGGGGGATGGCTACACCTTC. The V and J genes are TRBV7-9 and TRBJ1-2; possible D gene TRBD1, 6 bases. Looked up from germline, CDR1 is SEHNR and CDR2 is FQNEAQ (reference sequence). Trimming took off 5 bases at V and 6 bases at J, with 13 bases between the two ends. This CDR3 spans 13 amino acids.

This clonotype rates as medium-sized. V usage is TRBV15 and J usage is TRBJ1-1, with a tentative D call TRBD1 (6 bases). CDR1 and CDR2 (germline): LNHNV, YYDKDF (reference sequence). The CDR3 loop spans 14 amino acids. The V end was cut by 7 bases, the J end by 0 bases, with 12 bases between. The CDR3 here is CATTNRGLNTEAFF. The CDR3 DNA follows: TGTGCCACCACCAACCGGGGGCTGAACACTGAAGCTTTCTTT. Supplemented by reference TRBV15 and TRBJ1-1, the full variable domain reads DAMVIQNPRYQVTQFGKPVTLSCSQTLNHNVMYWYQQKSSQAPKLLFHYYDKDFNNEADTPDNFQSRRPNTSFCFLDIRSPGLGDTAMYLCATTNRGLNTEAFFGQGTRLTVV.

This clonotype showed up many times. This chain links TRBV28 with TRBJ2-7, with 7 positions matching TRBD1. The CDR3 is 13 amino acids. The V segment lost 5 bases and the J segment 6 bases; nucleotides outside the gene matches: 7. Germline-derived CDR1 and CDR2 are MDHEN and SYDVKM. The CDR3 region is CASSPDRPPEQYF. The CDR3 DNA reads TGTGCCAGCAGTCCGGACAGGCCCCCCGAGCAGTACTTC.

This sequence joins TRBV7-2 and TRBJ2-7; no clear D gene. Per the germline V gene, CDR1 is SGHTA and CDR2 is FQGNSA. The CDR3 runs to 17 residues. Trimming removed 0 bases from V and 6 bases from J, with 21 bases in between. CDR3 in DNA: TGTGCCAGCAGCTTAGCGCACGGCAGGCGTCAGGTAGGCGAGCAGTACTTC. It codes for CASSLAHGRRQVGEQYF.

The J gene is TRBJ1-2, the V gene TRBV7-2, with D perhaps matching TRBD1 (5 bases). Germline-derived CDR1 and CDR2 are SGHTA and FQGNSA. Trimming took off 6 bases at V and 5 bases at J, with 16 bases between the two ends. The CDR3 loop spans 14 amino acids. This chain's CDR3 is CASSPTQGSYGYTF. The CDR3 DNA is TGTGCCAGCAGTCCCACCCAGGGTTCTTATGGCTACACCTTC.